This T cell receptor beta chain was sequenced during a study of T cell responses to AZD1222 COVID-19 vaccine. The study, taken as a whole, reports: Across the whole spike, CD4 TCRs peaked at regions 160-218 and 743-854. Donors, mostly white British, included more females; clonal diversity was possibly underestimated. Unmutated variant regions are reportedly targeted by nearly half of spike-specific TCRs.

About this clone: No antigen is known for it.

Only in-frame clones appear in the TCRdb table, and some are missing; sequencing was by immunoSEQ multiplex PCR. The table shows some 130,000 clones, with 85% to 90% occurring only once. The CDR3 covers 15 residues. Per germline, CDR1 MNHEY and CDR2 SVGAGI. Trimming cost V 6 bases and J 2 bases, with 17 bases left between them. J is TRBJ2-7 and V is TRBV6-5, with D possibly being TRBD1 or TRBD2 (7 bases each). Sequences were derived from peripheral blood, sampled on day 0 of AZD1222 vaccination. The receptor was isolated from an adult in good health. CDR3 in DNA: TGTGCCAGCAGCCTCGACAGGGAGGGGACCTACGAGCAGTACTTC. Its translation: CASSLDREGTYEQYF.